This TCR beta chain was captured in a study of OX40 agonist ivuxolimab in advanced cancers. Overall study context: Prior therapy, whether anti-PD-1, anti-PD-L1 or anti-CTLA-4, was allowed, and 40% had some.

The CDR3 contains 17 residues. Per germline, CDR1 SGHRS and CDR2 YFSETQ. The ends lost 4 bases at V and 6 bases at J; junction bases unmatched: 12. As regards this clone: The antigen remains undetermined.

Points from the study as a whole: Clones of CD4+ and CD8+ blood T cells grew by week 6 at doses of 0.1 to 3.0 mg/kg. Near-lowest levels of clonal expansion characterized partial responders at 0.1-3.0 mg/kg.

Assay: immunoSEQ multiplex PCR; the TCRdb copy retains only in-frame clones and omits some. The sample contains approximately 56,000 clones, roughly nine tenths of which appear only once. The material sequenced was CD4+ or CD8+ T cells sorted from blood, taken in a trial of the OX40 agonist ivuxolimab. This TCR was sampled from an adult with an advanced solid tumor such as melanoma, head and neck, liver or kidney cancer. This chain connects TRBV5-1 to TRBJ1-5; TRBD1 agrees at 11 bases. CDR3 in amino acids: CASSAGPGTGGSQPQHF. The CDR3 coding sequence is TGCGCCAGCAGCGCTGGCCCCGGGACAGGGGGATCTCAGCCCCAGCATTTT.